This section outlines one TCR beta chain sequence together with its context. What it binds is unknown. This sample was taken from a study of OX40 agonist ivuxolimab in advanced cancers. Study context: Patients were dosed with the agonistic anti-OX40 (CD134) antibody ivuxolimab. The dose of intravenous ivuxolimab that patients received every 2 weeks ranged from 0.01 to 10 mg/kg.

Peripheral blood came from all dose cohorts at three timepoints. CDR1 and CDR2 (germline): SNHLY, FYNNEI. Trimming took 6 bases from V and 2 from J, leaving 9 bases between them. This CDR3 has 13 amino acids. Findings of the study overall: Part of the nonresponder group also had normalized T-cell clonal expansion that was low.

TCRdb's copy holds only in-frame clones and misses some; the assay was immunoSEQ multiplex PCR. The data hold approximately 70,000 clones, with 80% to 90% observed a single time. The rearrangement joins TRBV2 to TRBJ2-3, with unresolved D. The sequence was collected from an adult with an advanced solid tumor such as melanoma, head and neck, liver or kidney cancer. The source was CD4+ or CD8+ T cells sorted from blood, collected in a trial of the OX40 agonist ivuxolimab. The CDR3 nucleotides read TGTGCCAGCAGGACTTTGCCCACAGATACGCAGTATTTT. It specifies CASRTLPTDTQYF.